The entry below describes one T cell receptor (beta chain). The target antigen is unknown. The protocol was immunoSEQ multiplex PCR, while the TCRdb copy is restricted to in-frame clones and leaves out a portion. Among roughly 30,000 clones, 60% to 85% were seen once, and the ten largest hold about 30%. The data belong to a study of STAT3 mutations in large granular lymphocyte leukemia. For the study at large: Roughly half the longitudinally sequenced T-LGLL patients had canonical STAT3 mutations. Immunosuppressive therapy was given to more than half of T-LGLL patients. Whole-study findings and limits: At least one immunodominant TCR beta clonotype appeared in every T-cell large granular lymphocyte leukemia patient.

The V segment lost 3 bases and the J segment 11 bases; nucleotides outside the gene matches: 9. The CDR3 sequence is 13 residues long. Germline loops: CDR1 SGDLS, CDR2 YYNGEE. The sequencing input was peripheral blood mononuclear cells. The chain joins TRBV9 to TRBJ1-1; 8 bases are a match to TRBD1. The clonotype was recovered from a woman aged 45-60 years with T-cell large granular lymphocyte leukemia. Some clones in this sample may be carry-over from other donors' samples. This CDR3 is CASSGGTGFEAFF. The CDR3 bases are TGTGCCAGCAGCGGGGGGACAGGATTCGAGGCTTTCTTT.